The rows below give T cell receptor beta chains drawn from one sample of a study of T cells expressing NK-cell markers. TCRdb reprocessed the 5' RACE reads, keeping one entry per CDR3 protein, no DNA. The sample has about 150,000 distinct CDR3 sequences; the top ten hold roughly 35%. The sequenced sample was blood T cells: a sorted CD56 or NKG2C T cell subset, CD4+ or CD8+ T cells, or bulk PBMC T cells (not recorded which). These receptors were obtained from a woman in her fifties or sixties in good health. CDR3s include the opening cysteine and the closing phenylalanine or tryptophan. Fields, in order: V gene, J gene, clone size, CDR3 protein. The size of a clone is reported for some rows only, either as once, few or many, or as a class for expanded clones.

TRBV12-3/TRBV12-4	TRBJ2-1	-	CASSLRRSFGMEQFF
TRBV2	TRBJ2-5	-	CASSEEVYAAGAKETQYF
TRBV6-5	TRBJ1-1	-	CASSYGRTLEAFF
TRBV10-3	TRBJ2-7	-	CAISDSMLYEQYF
TRBV20-1	TRBJ2-1	-	CSARDSYRRGKEQFF
TRBV12-5	TRBJ2-5	-	CASGPDSTFLETQYF
TRBV5-1	TRBJ1-1	-	CASGSGGGYTEAFF
TRBV29-1	TRBJ2-5	-	CSVDPLFGGSHRQETQYF
TRBV5-1	TRBJ2-1	-	CASSLALGHNEQFF
TRBV7-9	TRBJ1-1	-	CASSPGRFEAFF
TRBV12-3/TRBV12-4	TRBJ1-2	-	CASSLGKGSYGYTF
TRBV10-3	TRBJ2-3	-	CAISESTRTSGTTDTQYF
TRBV29-1	TRBJ2-1	-	CSAPPLASNEQFF
TRBV29-1	TRBJ1-3	-	CSVETYSNSGNTIYF
TRBV12-3/TRBV12-4	TRBJ2-3	-	CASSLRGSYTDTQYF
TRBV12-3/TRBV12-4	TRBJ1-2	-	CASSPPDPRSGYTF
TRBV14	TRBJ2-3	-	CASSLGLAGISVTTDTQYF
TRBV15	TRBJ1-1	-	CATSSPGTEAFF
TRBV28	TRBJ2-4	-	CAAASGSDIQYF
TRBV29-1	TRBJ2-2	-	CSVESGQELFF
TRBV2	TRBJ1-2	-	CASTIRGRDGYTF
TRBV29-1	TRBJ1-2	-	CSVKTGDGYTF
TRBV12-5	TRBJ2-3	-	CASGLVPRRTDTQYF
TRBV5-1	TRBJ1-1	-	CASSLAALNTEAFF
TRBV24-1	TRBJ2-7	-	CATSATGTFPYEQYF
TRBV12-3/TRBV12-4	TRBJ2-1	-	CASILGGSSYNEQFF
TRBV11-2	TRBJ2-7	-	CASSRAGNRYEQYF
TRBV7-9	TRBJ2-1	-	CASSLGIAEYNEQFF
TRBV29-1	TRBJ2-1	-	CSVRSSGWGNEQFF
TRBV2	TRBJ1-5	-	CASSGWRVEDQPQHF
TRBV5-4	TRBJ2-1	-	CASSSNDLTAGGGYYNEQFF
TRBV7-9	TRBJ2-7	-	CASSSDRVAYEQYF
TRBV27	TRBJ1-5	-	CASSLSALQPQHF
TRBV5-1	TRBJ1-1	-	CASSFHRAGNTEAFF
TRBV11-2	TRBJ2-3	-	CASTEGRYRLTDTQYF
TRBV24-1	TRBJ2-5	-	CATSDWRAGAGQETQYF
TRBV3-1	TRBJ2-2	hyperexpanded	CASSSRAGAGGELFF
TRBV21-1	TRBJ2-7	-	CASSKAHFALYEQYF
TRBV20-1	TRBJ1-5	-	CSALADSSDQPQHF
TRBV24-1	TRBJ2-2	-	CATRGEGTGELFF
TRBV30	TRBJ2-3	-	CAWSWTSGSADTQYF
TRBV24-1	TRBJ2-1	-	CATSGPDSTSVLSYNEQFF
TRBV11-2	TRBJ1-2	-	CASSLSANYGYTF
TRBV29-1	TRBJ2-7	-	CSVEDLRTGGSYEQYF
TRBV20-1	TRBJ2-1	-	CSASSSGSYNEQFF
TRBV5-1	TRBJ2-7	-	CASSLAPSEAGAYEQYF
TRBV28	TRBJ1-4	-	CASSLPGYRLFF
TRBV7-8	TRBJ2-3	-	CASTFGGTDTQYF
TRBV4-1	TRBJ1-2	-	CASSSSLNYGYTF
TRBV4-2	TRBJ2-2	-	CASSQVGATGELFF
TRBV5-1	TRBJ2-3	-	CASSFSRLSTDTQYF
TRBV3-1	TRBJ2-1	-	CASRSDVSYNEQFF
TRBV12-3/TRBV12-4	TRBJ1-2	-	CASSWSGATGYTF
TRBV12-3/TRBV12-4	TRBJ1-2	-	CASSRDGSNYGYTF
TRBV3-1	TRBJ2-3	-	CASSQWREGLTDTQYF
TRBV27	TRBJ2-1	-	CASSLSGASGDRSEQFF